This entry concerns a single TCR beta chain. It has no known antigen specificity. No much larger clone exists at a distance of one base, and base qualities are not known. This specimen comes from a study of T cell repertoires in cytomegalovirus infection (dated by TCRdb to about 2019). About the investigation overall: Peptide stimulations targeted recently identified HLA-C-restricted CMV epitopes, whose presentation resists viral immunomodulation, together with well-studied HLA-B-restricted epitopes. Donor HLA type was relevant to the analysis, as public TCR beta signatures indicated carriage of CMV infection together with the matching HLA type.

Study-wide conclusions, independent of this receptor: In both this cohort and an independent roughly 360-donor cohort, the cumulative frequency of public TCR beta family members distinguished carriers of CMV infection plus the relevant HLA type. The ex vivo response was dominated by HLA-C-restricted CMV-specific TCR beta clonotypes, which also provided the single most frequent clonotype in two of eight donors.

Sequencing instrument: Illumina HiSeq 1500. TCRdb passed the public sequencing reads through fastp at Q25 and MiXCR, retaining productive beta sequences. Rows with one shared CDR3 protein collapse into an entry with the most common genes and DNA. The sample table lists some 270,000 distinct CDR3 sequences, roughly a fifth of them with a count of one. The ten largest clones take up roughly a fifth of the sample. The CDR3 numbers 15 residues from cysteine through phenylalanine. CDR3 DNA is the only sequence kept; it has 45 bases, read in frame from the first base. Based on the germline V gene, the CDR1 and CDR2 sequences are LGHNA and YSLEER. V has 2 bases trimmed and J has 2 bases trimmed; junction bases matching no gene number 0. The intended sense of this specimen's treatment or condition label: in vitro stimulation with specific CMV peptide epitopes to enrich CMV-specific T cells.

This clonotype was sampled from a human donor in good health (CMV status not recorded). Some clones in this sample may be carry-over from other donors' samples. The source material was cultured PBMCs, sampled from culture after CMV antigen stimulation. The chain is assembled from TRBV4-3 and TRBJ2-6; TRBD2 lines up with 7 middle nucleotides. The DNA sequence is given as TGCGCCAGCAGCCAACGGGGGGCTGGGGCCAACGTCCTGACTTTC. Its protein reads: CASSQRGAGANVLTF.